This paragraph reports one TCR beta chain. Its specificity is unknown. The sample comes from a study of cytotoxic CD8 clonotypes in ibrutinib-treated CLL. Depths of 1 in 200,000 to 1 in 1 million T cells were the sequencing target. Generated by immunoSEQ multiplex PCR, the TCRdb table keeps only in-frame clones and is missing some. The sample carries some 70,000 clones, about two thirds recorded once. Whole-study results and caveats: Clonality was higher at baseline than in age-matched healthy donors and tracked circulating CD8+ T-cell counts. Public clonotypes (which were uncommon) either contracted or remained stable on treatment.

The CDR3 has 11 amino acids. V was pared by 6 bases and J by 11 bases, with 16 bases between. The germline V gene has CDR1 SQVTM and CDR2 ANQGSEA. Genomic DNA in an amount of around 2 micrograms was extracted from cryopreserved PBMCs and used for the preparation of TCR beta libraries. The sequencing used PBMCs, collected after 12 months of ibrutinib treatment. The receptor was isolated from a human donor with chronic lymphocytic leukemia. J is TRBJ1-1 and V is TRBV29-1; D is undetermined. The CDR3 DNA is TGCAGCGTCAAGGGCAGCCTCGGGGCTTTCTTT. Translation: CSVKGSLGAFF.